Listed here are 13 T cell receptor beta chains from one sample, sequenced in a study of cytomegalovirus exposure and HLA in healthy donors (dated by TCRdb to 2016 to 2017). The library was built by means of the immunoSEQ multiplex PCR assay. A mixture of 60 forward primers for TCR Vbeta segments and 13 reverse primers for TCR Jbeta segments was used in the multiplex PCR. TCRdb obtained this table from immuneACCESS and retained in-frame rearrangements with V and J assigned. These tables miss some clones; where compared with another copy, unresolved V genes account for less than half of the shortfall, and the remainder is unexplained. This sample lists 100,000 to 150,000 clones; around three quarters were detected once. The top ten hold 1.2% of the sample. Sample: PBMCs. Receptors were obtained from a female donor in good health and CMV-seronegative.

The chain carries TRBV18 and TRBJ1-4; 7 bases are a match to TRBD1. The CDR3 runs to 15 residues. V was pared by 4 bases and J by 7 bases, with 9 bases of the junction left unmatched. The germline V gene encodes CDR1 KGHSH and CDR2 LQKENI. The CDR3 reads CASSLPGTAGEKLFF. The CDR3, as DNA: TGTGCCAGCTCACTGCCCGGGACAGCGGGTGAAAAACTGTTTTTT. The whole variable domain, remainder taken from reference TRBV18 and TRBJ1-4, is NAGVMQNPRHLVRRRGQEARLRCSPMKGHSHVYWYRQLPEEGLKFMVYLQKENIIDESGMPKERFSAEFPKEGPSILRIQQVVRGDSAAYFCASSLPGTAGEKLFFGSGTQLSVL.

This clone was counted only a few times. The CDR3 protein is CASRLVNEQFF. The CDR3 DNA sequence: TGTGCCAGTCGGCTAGTCAATGAGCAGTTCTTC. V gene TRBV21-1 combines with J gene TRBJ2-1; the table's D call, TRBD2, was not checked against the DNA. TRBV21-1 is designated a pseudogene. CDR3 length: 11 residues.

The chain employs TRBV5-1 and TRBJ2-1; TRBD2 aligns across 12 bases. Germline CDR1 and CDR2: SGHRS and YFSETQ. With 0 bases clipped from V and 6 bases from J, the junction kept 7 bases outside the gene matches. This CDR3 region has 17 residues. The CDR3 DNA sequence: TGCGCCAGCAGCTTGGCTAGCGGGAGGGCCGCCGGCAATGAGCAGTTCTTC. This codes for CASSLASGRAAGNEQFF.

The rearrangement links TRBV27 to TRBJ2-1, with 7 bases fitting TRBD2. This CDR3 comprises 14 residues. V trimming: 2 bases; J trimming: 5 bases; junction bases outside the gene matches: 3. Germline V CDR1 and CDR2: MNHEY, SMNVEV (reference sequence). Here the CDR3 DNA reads TGTGCCAGCAGTTTAGCGGGAGAGAACAATGAGCAGTTCTTC. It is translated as CASSLAGENNEQFF.

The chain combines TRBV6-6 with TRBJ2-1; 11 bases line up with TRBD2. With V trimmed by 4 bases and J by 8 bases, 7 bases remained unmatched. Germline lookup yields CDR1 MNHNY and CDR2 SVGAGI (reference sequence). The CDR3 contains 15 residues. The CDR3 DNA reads TGTGCCAGCAGTTTTCTAGCGGGAGGAGAGGATGAGCAGTTCTTC. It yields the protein CASSFLAGGEDEQFF.

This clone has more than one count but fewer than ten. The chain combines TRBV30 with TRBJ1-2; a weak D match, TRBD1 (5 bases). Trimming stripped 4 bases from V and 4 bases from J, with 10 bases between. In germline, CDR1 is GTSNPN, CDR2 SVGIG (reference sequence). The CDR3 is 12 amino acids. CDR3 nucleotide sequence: TGTGCCTGGACTTCAGGGTCCTATGGCTACACCTTC. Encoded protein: CAWTSGSYGYTF.

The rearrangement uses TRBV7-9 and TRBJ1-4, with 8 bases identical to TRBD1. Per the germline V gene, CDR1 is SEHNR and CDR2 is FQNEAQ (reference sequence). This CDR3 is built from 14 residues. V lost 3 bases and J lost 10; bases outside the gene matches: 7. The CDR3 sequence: CASSFGQGRGKLFF. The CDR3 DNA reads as TGTGCCAGCAGCTTTGGACAGGGCAGGGGAAAACTGTTTTTT. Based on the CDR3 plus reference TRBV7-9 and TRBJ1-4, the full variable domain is DTGVSQNPRHKITKRGQNVTFRCDPISEHNRLYWYRQTLGQGPEFLTYFQNEAQLEKSRLLSDRFSAERPKGSFSTLEIQRTEQGDSAMYLCASSFGQGRGKLFFGSGTQLSVL.

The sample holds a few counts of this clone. The CDR3 nucleotides read TGTGCCAGCAGTTTATCCGGGACAGGGACCGGGGAGCTGTTTTTT. The encoded protein is CASSLSGTGTGELFF. The V call is TRBV28, the J call TRBJ2-2; 9 bases are a match to TRBD1. Trimming removed 1 base from V and 5 bases from J; junction bases left unmatched: 2. Looked up from germline, CDR1 is MDHEN and CDR2 is SYDVKM. The CDR3 sequence is 15 residues long.

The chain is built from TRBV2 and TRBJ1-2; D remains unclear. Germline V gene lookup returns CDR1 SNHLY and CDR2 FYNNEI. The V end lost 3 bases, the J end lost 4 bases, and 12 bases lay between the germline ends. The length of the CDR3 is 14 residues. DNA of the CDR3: TGTGCCAGCAGTGATAGAGGATTAGGCTATGGCTACACCTTC. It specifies CASSDRGLGYGYTF.

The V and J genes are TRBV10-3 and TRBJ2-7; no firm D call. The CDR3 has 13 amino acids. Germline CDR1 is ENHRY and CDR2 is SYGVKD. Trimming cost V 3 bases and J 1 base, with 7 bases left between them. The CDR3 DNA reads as TGTGCCATCAGTGATCCAGATTCCTACGAGCAGTACTTC. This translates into CAISDPDSYEQYF.

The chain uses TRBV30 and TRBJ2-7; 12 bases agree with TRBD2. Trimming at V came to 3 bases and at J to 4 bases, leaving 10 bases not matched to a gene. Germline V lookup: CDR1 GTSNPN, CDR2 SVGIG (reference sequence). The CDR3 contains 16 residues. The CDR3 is CAWRGLAGRAGYEQYF. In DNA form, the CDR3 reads TGTGCCTGGAGAGGACTAGCGGGGAGGGCCGGGTACGAGCAGTACTTC.

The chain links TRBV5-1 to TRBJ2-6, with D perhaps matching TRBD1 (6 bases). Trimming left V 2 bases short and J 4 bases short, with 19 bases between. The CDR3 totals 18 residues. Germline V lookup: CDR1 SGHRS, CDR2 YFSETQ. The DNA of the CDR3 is TGCGCCAGCAGCTTATCGTGGCAGGGGCTCGGGGGGGCCAACGTCCTGACTTTC. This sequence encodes CASSLSWQGLGGANVLTF.

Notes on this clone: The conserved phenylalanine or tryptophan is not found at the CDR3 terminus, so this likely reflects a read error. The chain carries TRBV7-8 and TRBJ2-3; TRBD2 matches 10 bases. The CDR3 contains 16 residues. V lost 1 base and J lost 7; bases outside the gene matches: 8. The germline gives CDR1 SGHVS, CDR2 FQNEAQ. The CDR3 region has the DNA TGTGCCAGCAGCTTAGGGGCACTAGCGGGATTGAATACGCAGTATCTT. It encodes CASSLGALAGLNTQYL.